This entry describes one T cell receptor (beta chain). Its antigen is unidentified. This specimen belongs to a study of human CD8 memory T cell subsets. CDR3 size: 15 residues. In germline, CDR1 is MGHDK, CDR2 SYGVNS. General study findings and limits: Stem-like memory T cells and precursor exhausted T cells had repertoires whose mutual overlap was minimal.

By UMI-labeled 5' RACE, the TCR beta libraries were made. In the original analysis: Each library (TCR beta) contained from several thousand up to about 20,000 functional CDR3 beta clonotypes. TCRdb reprocessed the 5' RACE reads, with one entry per CDR3 protein and no DNA. These V and J calls originate from TCRdb's pipeline instead of the authors' own analysis. This sample contains some 9,300 distinct CDR3 sequences. Total CD8+ T cells came from negative magnetic enrichment. RNA was obtained from duplicate vials of fewer than 190,000 sorted CD8+ T cells per subset. Sequenced sample: CD8+ stem-like memory T cells (TSCM and TCM) sorted from PBMCs. Specified subset: stem-like memory CD8 T cells (TSTEM), CCR7+ PD-1- TIGIT-. This TCR was recovered from a human donor in good health. V is TRBV25-1 and J is TRBJ2-2; TCRdb's D call, TRBD2, is unchecked because there is no DNA. The CDR3 sequence is CASSGGPTNTGELFF.